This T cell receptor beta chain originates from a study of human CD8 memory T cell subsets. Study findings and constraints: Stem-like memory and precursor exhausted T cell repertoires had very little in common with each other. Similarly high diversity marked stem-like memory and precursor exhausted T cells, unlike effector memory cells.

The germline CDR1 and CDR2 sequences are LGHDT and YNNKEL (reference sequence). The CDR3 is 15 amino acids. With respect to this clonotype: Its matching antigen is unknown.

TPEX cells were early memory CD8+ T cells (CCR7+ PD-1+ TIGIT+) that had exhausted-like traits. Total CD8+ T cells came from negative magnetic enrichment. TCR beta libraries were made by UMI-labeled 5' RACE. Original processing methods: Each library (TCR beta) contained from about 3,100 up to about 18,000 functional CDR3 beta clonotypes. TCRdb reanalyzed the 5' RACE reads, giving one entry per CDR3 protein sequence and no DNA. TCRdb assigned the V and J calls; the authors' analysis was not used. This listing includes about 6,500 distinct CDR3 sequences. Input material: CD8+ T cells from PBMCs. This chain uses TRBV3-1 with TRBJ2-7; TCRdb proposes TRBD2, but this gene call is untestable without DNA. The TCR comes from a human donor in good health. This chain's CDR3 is CASSQESSGPYEQYF.